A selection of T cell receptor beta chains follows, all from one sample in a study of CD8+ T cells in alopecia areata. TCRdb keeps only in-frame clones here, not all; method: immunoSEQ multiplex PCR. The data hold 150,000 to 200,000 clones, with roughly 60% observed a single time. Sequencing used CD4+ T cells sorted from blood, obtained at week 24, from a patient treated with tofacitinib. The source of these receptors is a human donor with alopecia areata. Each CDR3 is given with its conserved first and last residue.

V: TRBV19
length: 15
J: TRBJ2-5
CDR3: CASRRTSGVQETQYF

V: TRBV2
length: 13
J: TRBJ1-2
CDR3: CASSEIPSVGYTF

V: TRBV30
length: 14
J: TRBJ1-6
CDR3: CAWSVADYNSPLHF

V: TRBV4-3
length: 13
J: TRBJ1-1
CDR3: CASSFDRGREAFF

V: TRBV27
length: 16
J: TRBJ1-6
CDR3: CASSLSGQAPNSPLHF

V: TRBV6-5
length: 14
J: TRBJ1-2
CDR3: CASTEDREKYGYTF

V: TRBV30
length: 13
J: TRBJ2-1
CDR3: CAWSTRWGNEQFF

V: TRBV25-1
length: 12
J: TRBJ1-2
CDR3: CASSEYRYGYTF

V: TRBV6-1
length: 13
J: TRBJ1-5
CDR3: CASTLALYQPQHF

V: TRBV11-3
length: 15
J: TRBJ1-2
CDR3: CASSSPDRISNGYTF

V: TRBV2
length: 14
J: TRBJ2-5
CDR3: CASREGSKVETQYF

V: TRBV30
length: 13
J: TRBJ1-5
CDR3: CAWGTGISQPQHF

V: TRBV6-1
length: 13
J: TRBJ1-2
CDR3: CASQKKGGYGYTF

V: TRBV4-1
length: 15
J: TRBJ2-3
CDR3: CASSQLAERTDTQYF

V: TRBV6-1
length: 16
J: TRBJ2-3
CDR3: CASSASVWGLTDTQYF

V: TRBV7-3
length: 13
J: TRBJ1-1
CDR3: CASSQGQNTEAFF

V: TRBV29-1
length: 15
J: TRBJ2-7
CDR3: CSVSGGDRSPYEQYF

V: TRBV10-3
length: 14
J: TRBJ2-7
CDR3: CAISQGGNHYEQYF

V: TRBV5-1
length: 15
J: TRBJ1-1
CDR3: CASSFSDRVNTEAFF

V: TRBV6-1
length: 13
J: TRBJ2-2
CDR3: CASSEDRVGELFF

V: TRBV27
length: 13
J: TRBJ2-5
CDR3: CASRLGPQETQYF

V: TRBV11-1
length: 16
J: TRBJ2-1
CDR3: CASSSGWASGYNEQFF

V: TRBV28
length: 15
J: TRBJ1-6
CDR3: CASTSTGGRSSPLHF

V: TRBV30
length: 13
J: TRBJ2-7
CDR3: CAWSVTTSYEQYF

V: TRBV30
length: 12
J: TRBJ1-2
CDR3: CAWQGARRFLTF